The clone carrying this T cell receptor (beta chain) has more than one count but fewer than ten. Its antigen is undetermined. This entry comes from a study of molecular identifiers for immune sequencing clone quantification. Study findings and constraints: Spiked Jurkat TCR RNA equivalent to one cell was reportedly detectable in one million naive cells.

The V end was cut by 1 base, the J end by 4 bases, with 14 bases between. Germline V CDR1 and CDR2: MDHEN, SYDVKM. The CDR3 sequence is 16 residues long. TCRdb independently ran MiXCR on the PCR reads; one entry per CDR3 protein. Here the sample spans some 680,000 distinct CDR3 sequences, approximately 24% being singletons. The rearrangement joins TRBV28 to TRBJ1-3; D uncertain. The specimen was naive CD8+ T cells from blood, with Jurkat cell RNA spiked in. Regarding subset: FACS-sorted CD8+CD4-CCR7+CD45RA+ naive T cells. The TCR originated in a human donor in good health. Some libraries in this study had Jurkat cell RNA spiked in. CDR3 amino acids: CASSLFVSPGGNTIYF. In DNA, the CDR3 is TGTGCCAGCAGTTTATTTGTCTCACCCGGGGGAAACACCATATATTTT.